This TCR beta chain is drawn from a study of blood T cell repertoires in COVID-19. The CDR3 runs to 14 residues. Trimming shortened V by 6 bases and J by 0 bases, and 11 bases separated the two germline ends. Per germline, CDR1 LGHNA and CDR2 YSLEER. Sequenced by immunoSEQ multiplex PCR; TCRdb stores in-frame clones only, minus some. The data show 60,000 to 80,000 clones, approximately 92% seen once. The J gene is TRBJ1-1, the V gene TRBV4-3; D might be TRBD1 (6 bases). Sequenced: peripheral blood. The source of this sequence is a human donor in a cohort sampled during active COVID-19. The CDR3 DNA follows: TGCGCCAGCAGACCGGGACAACTGAACACTGAAGCTTTCTTT. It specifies CASRPGQLNTEAFF.